A single sample is the source of the 15 T cell receptor beta chains below, sequenced in a study of cytomegalovirus exposure and HLA in healthy donors. The PCR ran on 60 Vbeta and 13 Jbeta primers. Libraries were prepared by immunoSEQ multiplex PCR; TCRdb keeps only in-frame clonotypes and omits some of them. The sample holds 150,000 to 200,000 clones, over 60% seen once. What was sequenced was PBMCs. These TCRs come from a woman aged 25 to 39 in good health and CMV-seronegative.

This clone occurred a few times. The genes are TRBV15 and TRBJ2-3; 7 nucleotides align to TRBD2. Trimming removed 9 bases from V and 0 bases from J; junction bases left unmatched: 3. CDR3 length: 13 residues. Germline-derived CDR1 and CDR2 are LNHNV and YYDKDF (reference sequence). CDR3 in DNA: TGTGCCACAAGCGGGACTAGCACAGATACGCAGTATTTT. The encoded protein is CATSGTSTDTQYF.

The genes are TRBV9 and TRBJ2-2, with TRBD2 identical over 10 bases. There are 16 residues in the CDR3. V trimming: 3 bases; J trimming: 7 bases; junction bases outside the gene matches: 9. Germline CDR1 is SGDLS and CDR2 is YYNGEE. The CDR3 DNA is TGTGCCAGCAGCGCGAATAGCGGGGGGAATGTCGGGGAGCTGTTTTTT. Protein sequence: CASSANSGGNVGELFF.

The V call is TRBV7-9, the J call TRBJ2-1, with TRBD1 identical over 9 bases. V was clipped by 4 bases and J by 2 bases; unmatched bases: 3. Germline loops: CDR1 SEHNR, CDR2 FQNEAQ (reference sequence). The CDR3 loop spans 15 amino acids. The CDR3 DNA reads TGTGCCAGCAGCTCGCGGGACAGGGCCTACAATGAGCAGTTCTTC. Translating it yields CASSSRDRAYNEQFF. The full variable domain, completed using reference TRBV7-9 and TRBJ2-1, is DTGVSQNPRHKITKRGQNVTFRCDPISEHNRLYWYRQTLGQGPEFLTYFQNEAQLEKSRLLSDRFSAERPKGSFSTLEIQRTEQGDSAMYLCASSSRDRAYNEQFFGPGTRLTVL.

The chain has TRBV15 and TRBJ2-5; 8 bases line up with TRBD2. The CDR3 loop spans 17 amino acids. Germline CDR1 reads LNHNV; CDR2 reads YYDKDF (reference sequence). V dropped 1 base and J dropped 0; count of bases not matched to a gene: 7. CDR3 DNA: TGTGCCACCAGCAGAGGGAGGCTAGCGGGTAACCAAGAGACCCAGTACTTC. It yields the protein CATSRGRLAGNQETQYF. Drawing the rest from reference TRBV15 and TRBJ2-5, the complete variable domain is DAMVIQNPRYQVTQFGKPVTLSCSQTLNHNVMYWYQQKSSQAPKLLFHYYDKDFNNEADTPDNFQSRRPNTSFCFLDIRSPGLGDTAMYLCATSRGRLAGNQETQYFGPGTRLLVL.

This chain's CDR3 is CASNPQPATNEKLFF. CDR3 DNA: TGTGCCAGCAATCCACAGCCAGCAACTAATGAAAAACTGTTTTTT. This chain connects TRBV6-1 to TRBJ1-4, with D uncertain. The CDR3 loop spans 15 amino acids. V gave up 7 bases and J gave up 0 bases, with 12 bases separating them. CDR1 and CDR2 from the germline V gene are MNHNS and SASEGT.

The V and J genes are TRBV6-6 and TRBJ1-2; D perhaps matches TRBD1 (5 bases). V lost 6 bases, J lost 4 bases, and 18 bases lay in between. Germline-derived CDR1 and CDR2 are MNHNY and SVGAGI (reference sequence). CDR3 length: 15 residues. The CDR3, as DNA: TGTGCCAGCAGGTCCAGCTATGTGGGGGGCTATGGCTACACCTTC. This translates into CASRSSYVGGYGYTF.

The rearrangement uses TRBV11-2 and TRBJ2-3; TRBD2 is a possible D gene (5 bases). CDR3 size: 16 residues. The V gene's germline CDR1 is SGHAT and CDR2 FQNNGV. The V and J ends lost 3 bases and 0 bases respectively, with 13 bases between them. The CDR3 bases are TGTGCCAGCAGCTTGAGGACGGGAACTAGCACAGATACGCAGTATTTT. It is translated as CASSLRTGTSTDTQYF.

The V and J genes are TRBV14 and TRBJ2-7, with 8 bases identical to TRBD2. This CDR3 is 16 amino acids long. In germline, CDR1 is SGHDN, CDR2 FVKESK. The junction had 10 bases not matched to a gene; V was cut back by 5 bases and J by 1 base. CDR3 loop: CASSSTTGTRSYEQYF. The CDR3 bases are TGTGCCAGCAGCTCAACGACCGGGACTAGGTCCTACGAGCAGTACTTC.

The sample holds a few counts of this clone. CDR3 coding DNA: TGTGCCAGTAGTCCGGACAGGGTATATGGCTACACCTTC. This codes for CASSPDRVYGYTF. The rearrangement links TRBV19 to TRBJ1-2; 8 bases match TRBD1. The V and J ends lost 5 bases and 5 bases, in that order; junction bases with no gene match: 4. The CDR3 runs 13 residues. In germline, CDR1 is LNHDA, CDR2 SQIVND (reference sequence).

This clone was counted a few times. This chain connects TRBV30 to TRBJ1-2, with 10 bases aligning to TRBD1. CDR1 is GTSNPN and CDR2 is SVGIG in the germline V gene (reference sequence). The junction had 17 bases not matched to a gene; V was cut back by 3 bases and J by 7 bases. This CDR3 spans 17 amino acids. As DNA, the CDR3 is TGTGCCTGGAGACCCCCGGGGACAGGGGTAAATCTGTCTGGCTACACCTTC. Translation: CAWRPPGTGVNLSGYTF.

This clone appeared a few times. The chain is built from TRBV6-1 and TRBJ1-6; 9 bases fit TRBD1. The germline V gene has CDR1 MNHNS and CDR2 SASEGT. The J segment lost 7 bases and the V segment lost 6 bases, leaving 7 bases of the junction unmatched. The CDR3 consists of 15 residues. The chain's CDR3 is CASSQPGQGNSPLHF. The CDR3 DNA reads TGTGCCAGCAGCCAACCGGGACAGGGAAATTCACCCCTCCACTTT.

The rearrangement joins TRBV5-4 to TRBJ2-1; TRBD1 is a possible D gene (5 bases). The CDR3 is 15 residues long. Germline V gives CDR1 SGHNT, CDR2 YYREEE (reference sequence). V lost 5 bases and J 0 bases, leaving 12 bases between the germline ends. CDR3 nucleotides: TGTGCCAGCAGTCGTGGGGCCCTCTCCTACAATGAGCAGTTCTTC. It yields the protein CASSRGALSYNEQFF.

The genes are TRBV28 and TRBJ1-5, with D unclear. V lost 5 bases and J lost 4, with 9 bases in between. The CDR3 totals 13 residues. CDR1 and CDR2 from the germline V gene are MDHEN and SYDVKM. The CDR3 loop reads CASSPPLNQPQHF. CDR3 nucleotide sequence: TGTGCCAGCAGTCCCCCCTTAAATCAGCCCCAGCATTTT.

This clone was detected a few times. The chain joins TRBV9 to TRBJ1-5; D possibly corresponds to TRBD1 (6 bases). Germline CDR1 is SGDLS and CDR2 is YYNGEE. The CDR3 has 14 amino acids. V lost 4 bases, J lost 6 bases, and 14 bases lay in between. The CDR3 is CASSQGPTGQPQHF. The CDR3 DNA reads TGTGCCAGCAGCCAGGGGCCCACAGGTCAGCCCCAGCATTTT.

This clone is a singleton in its sample. Sequence at one end of the junction differs from germline and may be a read error. The chain is built from TRBV7-9 and TRBJ2-1; TRBD2 is a possible D gene (6 bases). This CDR3 has 12 amino acids. CDR1 SEHNR and CDR2 FQNEAQ come from the germline V gene (reference sequence). As DNA, the CDR3 is TGTTCCAGCAGCCTTGGGGGGTACGAGCAGTTCTTC. Translation: CSSSLGGYEQFF.